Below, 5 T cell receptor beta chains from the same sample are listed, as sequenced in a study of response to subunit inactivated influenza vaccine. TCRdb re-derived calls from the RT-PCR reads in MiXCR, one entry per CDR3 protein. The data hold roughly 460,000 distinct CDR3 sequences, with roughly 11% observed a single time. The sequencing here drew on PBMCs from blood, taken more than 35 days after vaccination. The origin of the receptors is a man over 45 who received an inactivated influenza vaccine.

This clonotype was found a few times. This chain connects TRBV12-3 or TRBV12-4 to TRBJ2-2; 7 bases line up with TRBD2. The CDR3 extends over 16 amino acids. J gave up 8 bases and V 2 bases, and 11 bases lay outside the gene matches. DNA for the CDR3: TGTGCCAGCAGTTTATTACGCGGGAGATCGGTTGGGGAGCTGTTTTTT. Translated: CASSLLRGRSVGELFF.

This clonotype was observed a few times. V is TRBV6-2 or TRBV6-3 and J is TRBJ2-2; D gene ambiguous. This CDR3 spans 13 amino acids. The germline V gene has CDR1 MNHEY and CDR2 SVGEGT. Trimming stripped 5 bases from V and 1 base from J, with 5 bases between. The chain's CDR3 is CASSRLNTGELFF. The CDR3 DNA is TGTGCCAGCAGTCGCCTGAACACCGGGGAGCTGTTTTTT.

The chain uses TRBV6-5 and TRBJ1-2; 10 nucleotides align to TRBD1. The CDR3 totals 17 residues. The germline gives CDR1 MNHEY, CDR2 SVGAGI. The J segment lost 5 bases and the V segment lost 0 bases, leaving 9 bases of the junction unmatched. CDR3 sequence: CASSYSAPGQGQYGYTF. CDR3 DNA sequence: TGTGCCAGCAGTTACTCCGCACCGGGACAGGGGCAGTATGGCTACACCTTC.

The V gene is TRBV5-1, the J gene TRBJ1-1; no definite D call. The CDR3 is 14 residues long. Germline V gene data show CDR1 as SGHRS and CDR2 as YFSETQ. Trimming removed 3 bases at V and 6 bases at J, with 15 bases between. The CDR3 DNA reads TGCGCCAGCAGCTCTGCGACCGGTAGCGCTGAAGCTTTCTTT. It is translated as CASSSATGSAEAFF.

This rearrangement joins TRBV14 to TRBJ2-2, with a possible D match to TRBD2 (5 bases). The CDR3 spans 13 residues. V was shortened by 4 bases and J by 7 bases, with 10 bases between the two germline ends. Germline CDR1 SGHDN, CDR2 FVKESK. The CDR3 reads CASSLLGVGELFF. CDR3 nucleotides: TGTGCCAGCAGCCTCCTCGGGGTCGGGGAGCTGTTTTTT.